This T cell receptor beta chain was profiled in a study of cytomegalovirus exposure and HLA in healthy donors. CDR3 length: 16 residues. CDR1 KGHSH and CDR2 LQKENI come from the germline V gene. Trimming removed 6 bases at V and 2 bases at J, with 20 bases between. The PCR used 60 Vbeta and 13 Jbeta primers. Produced via immunoSEQ multiplex PCR; TCRdb's table is partial and in-frame only. The table records approximately 190,000 clones, about 85% of them present only once. The TCR comes from a man in his forties or fifties in good health and CMV-seronegative. V is TRBV18 and J is TRBJ2-7; D possibly corresponds to TRBD1 (6 bases). Sample: PBMCs. The CDR3 loop is CASSDKGHTTTYEQYF. The CDR3 nucleotides read TGTGCCAGCTCGGACAAGGGACACACCACCACCTACGAGCAGTACTTC.